This T cell receptor (beta chain) was sequenced for a study of CD8 T cells in Susac syndrome. The CDR3 is 13 residues long. The V and J ends lost 0 bases and 8 bases respectively, with 10 bases between them. Germline V gene sequence: CDR1 GTSNPN, CDR2 SVGIG (reference sequence). With random hexamers, reverse transcription was performed on about 0.45 to 1 ug of RNA. MiXCR, applied by TCRdb to the immunoSEQ multiplex PCR reads, yields one record per CDR3 protein. Here the sample spans about 400,000 distinct CDR3 sequences, roughly 85% being singletons. J is TRBJ1-4 and V is TRBV30; D ambiguous. The clonotype was recovered from a human donor with multiple sclerosis. Sequenced: CD8+ T cells from PBMCs. The CDR3 region is CAWSVLSVEKLFF. CDR3 sequence (DNA): TGTGCCTGGAGTGTACTATCCGTGGAAAAACTGTTTTTT. Combining the CDR3 with reference TRBV30 and TRBJ1-4 gives the whole variable domain SQTIHQWPATLVQPVGSPLSLECTVEGTSNPNLYWYRQAAGRGLQLLFYSVGIGQISSEVPQNLSASRPQDRQFILSSKKLLLSDSGFYLCAWSVLSVEKLFFGSGTQLSVL.